The 30 T cell receptor beta chains below come from one sample, sequenced in a study of CXCR3-negative and CXCR3-positive naive CD8 T cells. In preparing the TRB cDNA libraries, 5' RACE with UMI labels was used. After re-calling the 5' RACE reads, TCRdb lists one entry per CDR3 protein, DNA absent. The sample table sets out 45,000 to 70,000 distinct CDR3 sequences. What was sequenced was memory CD8+ T cells from blood. All receptors derive from a human donor in good health. Some clones in this sample may be carry-over from other donors' samples.

The chain carries TRBV6-5 and TRBJ2-5; TCRdb gives TRBD2 as the D gene, but with no DNA this cannot be confirmed. From germline, CDR1 is MNHEY and CDR2 SVGAGI. This CDR3 is built from 15 residues. The CDR3 region is CASSYETPTRETQYF.

This rearrangement joins TRBV7-6 to TRBJ2-7; TCRdb selects TRBD1, and the lack of DNA leaves this call unchecked. Germline V gene data show CDR1 as SGHVS and CDR2 as FNYEAQ. This CDR3 has 16 amino acids. The CDR3 here is CASSLRQAGGDYEQYF. Drawing the rest from reference TRBV7-6 and TRBJ2-7, the complete variable domain is GAGVSQSPRYKVTKRGQDVALRCDPISGHVSLYWYRQALGQGPEFLTYFNYEAQQDKSGLPNDRFSAERPEGSISTLTIQRTEQRDSAMYRCASSLRQAGGDYEQYFGPGTRLTVT.

CDR3 in amino acids: CASSQDSVGMATQYF. The chain recombines TRBV4-3 with TRBJ2-5. CDR1 LGHNA and CDR2 YSLEER come from the germline V gene. This CDR3 comprises 15 residues.

V gene TRBV5-1 combines with J gene TRBJ2-5; TCRdb outputs TRBD2, but without DNA this stays unchecked. CDR1 and CDR2 from the germline V gene are SGHRS and YFSETQ. The CDR3 has 14 amino acids. The CDR3 is CASSWAGVGETQYF.

The chain uses TRBV11-2 and TRBJ2-5; the TCRdb call, TRBD1, lacks DNA for checking. CDR3 size: 16 residues. Looked up from germline, CDR1 is SGHAT and CDR2 is FQNNGV. The CDR3 here is CASSLVGQGARETQYF.

This rearrangement joins TRBV28 to TRBJ2-5. Looked up from germline, CDR1 is MDHEN and CDR2 is SYDVKM. The CDR3 is 15 amino acids. This CDR3 reads CASSQERKRKETQYF.

The rearrangement links TRBV27 to TRBJ2-3. The CDR3 has 13 amino acids. Germline V gene data show CDR1 as MNHEY and CDR2 as SMNVEV (reference sequence). This CDR3 reads CASSLSSEDTQYF.

This chain connects TRBV6-2 or TRBV6-3 to TRBJ2-3; TCRdb outputs TRBD1, but without DNA this stays unchecked. There are 16 residues in the CDR3. Germline loops: CDR1 MNHEY, CDR2 SVGEGT. CDR3 protein: CASNRQRGTSTDTQYF.

The chain is built from TRBV29-1 and TRBJ2-5; checking the TCRdb D call of TRBD1 is not possible without DNA. This CDR3 comprises 14 residues. CDR1 is SQVTM, CDR2 ANQGSEA, per germline. CDR3 loop: CSVDFEGTVETQYF.

V is TRBV10-2 and J is TRBJ2-7. The CDR3 covers 13 residues. Germline loops: CDR1 WSHSY, CDR2 SAAADI. CDR3 region: CASSEGLPYEQYF.

The V and J genes are TRBV25-1 and TRBJ1-6; checking the TCRdb D call of TRBD1 is not possible without DNA. CDR3 length: 15 amino acids. Per the germline V gene, CDR1 is MGHDK and CDR2 is SYGVNS. CDR3: CASRLTGAFNSPLHF.

The chain recombines TRBV7-9 with TRBJ2-5; TCRdb's D call, TRBD1, is unchecked because there is no DNA. Germline CDR1 SEHNR, CDR2 FQNEAQ (reference sequence). This CDR3 is 16 amino acids long. The CDR3 reads CASSLAGGIHQETQYF.

The chain recombines TRBV7-8 with TRBJ2-1; the D gene TCRdb calls, TRBD2, cannot be checked with no DNA. There are 14 residues in the CDR3. Germline CDR1 SGHVS, CDR2 FQNEAQ. CDR3 in amino acids: CASGTSSGPNEQFF.

V usage is TRBV7-9 and J usage is TRBJ1-5. Germline-derived CDR1 and CDR2 are SEHNR and FQNEAQ (reference sequence). The CDR3 has 16 amino acids. Here the CDR3 reads CASSPSGPHSNQPQHF.

This sequence joins TRBV6-2 or TRBV6-3 and TRBJ1-1; TCRdb names TRBD1, which stays unverified in the absence of DNA. Germline V gives CDR1 MNHEY, CDR2 SVGEGT. This CDR3 spans 16 amino acids. The CDR3 sequence is CASRLSTGTGNTEAFF.

V is TRBV29-1 and J is TRBJ2-3; TCRdb outputs TRBD1, but without DNA this stays unchecked. Germline CDR1 reads SQVTM; CDR2 reads ANQGSEA. The CDR3 is made up of 16 amino acids. CDR3 amino acids: CSATLPRGASTDTQYF.

V gene TRBV5-5 combines with J gene TRBJ2-5. This CDR3 has 15 residues. In germline, CDR1 is SGHKS, CDR2 YYEKEE (reference sequence). CDR3 sequence reads: CASSLVGNAAETQYF.

The rearrangement links TRBV7-2 to TRBJ2-5; TCRdb outputs TRBD1, but without DNA this stays unchecked. The CDR3 sequence is 15 residues long. Germline loops: CDR1 SGHTA, CDR2 FQGNSA. The CDR3 loop is CGSSLRTGGRETQYF.

CDR3 loop: CSVQGRQETQYF. The rearrangement joins TRBV29-1 to TRBJ2-5; TCRdb calls TRBD1, which cannot be checked without DNA. CDR3 size: 12 residues. Germline V gene lookup returns CDR1 SQVTM and CDR2 ANQGSEA.

This rearrangement joins TRBV7-2 to TRBJ2-7; TCRdb's D gene call, TRBD1, goes unchecked for lack of DNA. Per the germline V gene, CDR1 is SGHTA and CDR2 is FQGNSA. This CDR3 region has 14 residues. The CDR3 region is CASRLDRVTYEQYF.

This chain uses TRBV27 with TRBJ2-2; TCRdb returns TRBD1, unconfirmable since there is no DNA. Germline CDR1 MNHEY, CDR2 SMNVEV (reference sequence). The length of the CDR3 is 15 residues. The chain's CDR3 is CASSAGTGLTGELFF.

The chain recombines TRBV29-1 with TRBJ2-7; no DNA is available, so the TRBD2 call from TCRdb remains unchecked. The V gene's germline CDR1 is SQVTM and CDR2 ANQGSEA. This CDR3 is 14 amino acids long. This chain's CDR3 is CSVRGGEGKYEQYF.

The chain links TRBV6-6 to TRBJ1-2; lacking DNA, the TRBD1 call made by TCRdb goes unchecked. Germline V gene sequence: CDR1 MNHNY, CDR2 SVGAGI (reference sequence). The CDR3 consists of 17 residues. CDR3 protein: CASSALAPGGNMYGYTF.

The CDR3 reads CASSTGSNYNEQFF. The chain combines TRBV7-9 with TRBJ2-1; TCRdb's assignment of TRBD1 cannot be checked, as there is no DNA. The CDR3 covers 14 residues. Germline V gene sequence: CDR1 SEHNR, CDR2 FQNEAQ (reference sequence). The full variable domain, its missing parts supplied by reference TRBV7-9 and TRBJ2-1, is DTGVSQNPRHKITKRGQNVTFRCDPISEHNRLYWYRQTLGQGPEFLTYFQNEAQLEKSRLLSDRFSAERPKGSFSTLEIQRTEQGDSAMYLCASSTGSNYNEQFFGPGTRLTVL.

The rearrangement joins TRBV28 to TRBJ2-7; TCRdb's assignment of TRBD2 cannot be checked, as there is no DNA. This CDR3 spans 14 amino acids. Germline CDR1 MDHEN, CDR2 SYDVKM. This CDR3 is CASSHGLSTYEQYF. Complete variable domain (other parts from reference TRBV28 and TRBJ2-7): DVKVTQSSRYLVKRTGEKVFLECVQDMDHENMFWYRQDPGLGLRLIYFSYDVKMKEKGDIPEGYSVSREKKERFSLILESASTNQTSMYLCASSHGLSTYEQYFGPGTRLTVT.

The rearrangement joins TRBV6-2 or TRBV6-3 to TRBJ2-1; TCRdb's assignment of TRBD1 cannot be checked, as there is no DNA. Per germline, CDR1 MNHEY and CDR2 SVGEGT. This CDR3 contains 14 residues. The chain's CDR3 is CASSYSQGGDEQFF.

The J gene is TRBJ1-1, the V gene TRBV20-1; TCRdb's assignment of TRBD1 cannot be checked, as there is no DNA. Germline CDR1 and CDR2: DFQATT and SNEGSKA (reference sequence). This CDR3 is built from 14 residues. CDR3 in amino acids: CSASVPSAHTEAFF.

This chain connects TRBV20-1 to TRBJ2-5; TCRdb designates TRBD1, a call that cannot be tested without DNA. Germline V gives CDR1 DFQATT, CDR2 SNEGSKA (reference sequence). This CDR3 is built from 16 residues. CDR3 protein: CSARVWDSFLGETQYF.

V and J are TRBV4-1 and TRBJ2-5; the D gene TCRdb calls, TRBD1, cannot be checked with no DNA. The germline CDR1 and CDR2 sequences are MGHRA and YSYEKL. CDR3 length equals 14 residues. The CDR3 sequence is CASSPTEDRETQYF.

The gene calls are TRBV7-9 and TRBJ2-1; no DNA is available, so the TRBD1 call from TCRdb remains unchecked. CDR3 size: 11 residues. Germline values: CDR1 SEHNR, CDR2 FQNEAQ (reference sequence). The CDR3 sequence: CASSLGAEQFF.